The 20 T cell receptor beta chains below all came from one sample that was sequenced in a study of shared clonotypes between healthy human individuals. Terminally differentiated effector memory CD45RA+ cells were excluded by CCR7 positive selection of CD45RO-negative cells. Here immunoSEQ multiplex PCR was the method, and the copy in TCRdb shows in-frame clones only, minus some. The table includes about 1.9 million clones, about 94% detected once. The sample comprised naive CD8+ T cells from PBMCs. These receptors were collected from a man between 18 and 35 years old in good health. Some clones in this sample may be carry-over from other donors' samples.

The V call is TRBV27, the J call TRBJ1-4; 9 bases are shared with TRBD1. CDR1 and CDR2 from the germline V gene are MNHEY and SMNVEV (reference sequence). V shed 3 bases and J 7 bases; nucleotides not matched to a gene: 9. The CDR3 length is 16 residues. The CDR3 sequence is CASSFSNRGQLEKLFF. The CDR3, as DNA: TGTGCCAGCAGTTTCTCAAACAGGGGGCAGCTTGAAAAACTGTTTTTT.

V gene TRBV15 combines with J gene TRBJ2-1, with D possibly matching TRBD2 (5 bases). Trimming removed 6 bases from V and 7 bases from J, with 25 bases in between. Germline CDR1 reads LNHNV; CDR2 reads YYDKDF (reference sequence). The CDR3 spans 17 residues. The CDR3 loop is CATSLEGSISPGNEQFF. The CDR3 DNA follows: TGTGCCACCAGTTTAGAGGGCTCGATTAGCCCCGGTAATGAGCAGTTCTTC.

The chain is built from TRBV5-6 and TRBJ1-5, with 10 bases matching TRBD1. The germline gives CDR1 SGHDT, CDR2 YYEEEE. J lost 9 bases, V lost 4 bases, and 10 bases had no gene match. The CDR3 spans 15 residues. The DNA for the CDR3 is TGTGCCAGCAGCGTTATGACAGGGGGCCGGCCGCCCCAGCATTTT. Residues: CASSVMTGGRPPQHF.

The chain carries TRBV7-9 and TRBJ2-7; 9 bases are a match to TRBD2. V was clipped by 6 bases and J by 7 bases; unmatched bases: 10. Germline V gives CDR1 SEHNR, CDR2 FQNEAQ (reference sequence). This CDR3 is 14 amino acids long. As DNA, the CDR3 is TGTGCCAGCAGTTTTAAGGGCGGGAGGGTGGAGCAGTACTTC. It codes for CASSFKGGRVEQYF.

The chain couples TRBV28 to TRBJ1-5; 9 positions agree with TRBD1. Unmatched junction bases numbered 11, after V lost 9 bases and J lost 5 bases. The CDR3 extends over 15 amino acids. Germline loops: CDR1 MDHEN, CDR2 SYDVKM. As DNA, the CDR3 is TGTGCCAGTAGCCAAACAGGGGGCGCGGATCAGCCCCAGCATTTT. This translates into CASSQTGGADQPQHF. The full variable domain, its missing parts supplied by reference TRBV28 and TRBJ1-5, is DVKVTQSSRYLVKRTGEKVFLECVQDMDHENMFWYRQDPGLGLRLIYFSYDVKMKEKGDIPEGYSVSREKKERFSLILESASTNQTSMYLCASSQTGGADQPQHFGDGTRLSIL.

The rearrangement links TRBV5-6 to TRBJ2-7; TRBD2 aligns across 9 bases. Germline V gives CDR1 SGHDT, CDR2 YYEEEE. The trim removed 6 bases at V and 7 bases at J, leaving 11 bases unmatched. This CDR3 spans 14 amino acids. CDR3 sequence: CASTQREVTREQYF. CDR3 bases: TGTGCCAGCACCCAGCGGGAGGTAACCAGGGAGCAGTACTTC.

This chain uses TRBV9 with TRBJ2-1; D is unresolved. CDR3 length: 16 amino acids. V was trimmed by 1 base and J by 0 bases, leaving 11 bases between them. Germline CDR1 and CDR2: SGDLS and YYNGEE. CDR3 loop: CASSVLGWGSYNEQFF. The CDR3, as DNA: TGTGCCAGCAGCGTACTGGGCTGGGGCTCCTACAATGAGCAGTTCTTC.

V usage is TRBV7-3 and J usage is TRBJ1-2; 9 bases agree with TRBD1. The CDR3 runs 15 residues. Germline values: CDR1 SGHTA, CDR2 FQGTGA. J gave up 5 bases and V 5 bases, and 9 bases lay outside the gene matches. This CDR3 reads CASSPDPGQGYGYTF. In DNA form, the CDR3 reads TGTGCCAGCAGCCCGGACCCGGGACAGGGATATGGCTACACCTTC.

The chain joins TRBV11-2 to TRBJ2-7; TRBD2 aligns across 9 bases. V was clipped by 5 bases and J by 3 bases; unmatched bases: 5. Germline assignment: CDR1 SGHAT and CDR2 FQNNGV. The CDR3 runs 14 residues. The CDR3, as DNA: TGTGCCAGCAGCCTCAGACTAGCGGTCTACGAGCAGTACTTC. As protein: CASSLRLAVYEQYF.

This chain links TRBV5-4 with TRBJ2-5, with D tentatively TRBD1 (6 bases). Per the germline V gene, CDR1 is SGHNT and CDR2 is YYREEE (reference sequence). The CDR3 has 15 amino acids. Trimming left V 4 bases short and J 3 bases short, with 16 bases between. CDR3 sequence (DNA): TGTGCCAGCAGCCACCTCCCGGGACAAAAAGAGACCCAGTACTTC. Residues: CASSHLPGQKETQYF.

The CDR3 is CASSQDWGQGTQYF. In nucleotides, the CDR3 is TGCGCCAGCAGCCAAGATTGGGGTCAGGGGACGCAGTATTTT. The chain joins TRBV4-3 to TRBJ2-3; D may be TRBD1 (6 bases). The V end was cut by 0 bases, the J end by 9 bases, with 13 bases between. Germline V lookup: CDR1 LGHNA, CDR2 YSLEER. The CDR3 loop spans 14 amino acids.

V is TRBV5-1 and J is TRBJ2-7; weak D call: TRBD2 (6 bases). The CDR3 runs 18 residues. Deletions cut 2 bases from V and 5 bases from J, with 26 bases between. CDR1 is SGHRS and CDR2 is YFSETQ in the germline V gene. The CDR3 nucleotides read TGCGCCAGCAGCTTCGACCCCCGCTCCGGGACTTTGGTTAACGAGCAGTACTTC. It yields the protein CASSFDPRSGTLVNEQYF.

Of note for this clone: Different DNA sequences within this sample yield the same CDR3. The V call is TRBV7-8, the J call TRBJ1-2; D is ambiguous. The germline V gene has CDR1 SGHVS and CDR2 FQNEAQ. V lost 1 base to trimming and J lost 5 bases, with 5 bases between them. CDR3 length: 12 residues. The CDR3 DNA sequence: TGTGCCAGCAGCTTAGACGGGTATGGCTACACCTTC. As protein: CASSLDGYGYTF.

V usage is TRBV9 and J usage is TRBJ2-3; 14 nucleotides line up with TRBD2. CDR3 length: 17 amino acids. Germline CDR1 is SGDLS and CDR2 is YYNGEE. Losses at the gene ends were 3 bases for V and 6 bases for J; bases not matched to a gene: 9. CDR3 sequence: CASSGRLAGGPLDTQYF. DNA of the CDR3: TGTGCCAGCAGCGGCCGACTAGCGGGAGGGCCGTTGGATACGCAGTATTTT.

Of note for this clone: The germline gene is not matched at one end of the junction; a read error may be the cause. The chain carries TRBV15 and TRBJ2-2; 7 bases fit TRBD1. This CDR3 is built from 15 residues. Germline CDR1 LNHNV, CDR2 YYDKDF (reference sequence). The CDR3 DNA reads as TGTGCCACGAGCATAGGGGGCGCCTACACCGGGGAGCTGTTTTTT. Its protein product is CATSIGGAYTGELFF.

The chain joins TRBV6-1 to TRBJ1-5, with a possible D match to TRBD1 (5 bases). CDR1 is MNHNS, CDR2 SASEGT, per germline. There are 14 residues in the CDR3. V shed 7 bases and J shed 1 base, with 11 bases lying between them. CDR3 loop: CASTLRGSNQPQHF. The DNA for the CDR3 is TGTGCCAGCACCTTGCGGGGGAGCAATCAGCCCCAGCATTTT.

The chain is built from TRBV28 and TRBJ1-1; D perhaps matches TRBD1 (6 bases). Germline V gene data show CDR1 as MDHEN and CDR2 as SYDVKM. V shed 4 bases and J shed 0 bases, with 18 bases lying between them. The CDR3 is 17 residues long. Here the CDR3 DNA reads TGTGCCAGCAGTTCCGATTCGACAGGCCGCATGAACACTGAAGCTTTCTTT. Protein sequence: CASSSDSTGRMNTEAFF.

V usage is TRBV9 and J usage is TRBJ2-3; D uncertain. Germline lookup yields CDR1 SGDLS and CDR2 YYNGEE. The CDR3 runs 13 residues. The V end lost 2 bases, the J end lost 3 bases, and 7 bases lay between the germline ends. The CDR3 spells CASSVSRTDTQYF. CDR3 bases: TGTGCCAGCAGCGTCAGTAGAACAGATACGCAGTATTTT.

The chain joins TRBV6-1 to TRBJ2-1; 7 nucleotides align to TRBD1. Germline CDR1 reads MNHNS; CDR2 reads SASEGT. The CDR3 has 12 amino acids. The J segment lost 10 bases and the V segment lost 7 bases, leaving 7 bases of the junction unmatched. The CDR3 coding sequence is TGTGCCAGCAAAACAGGGGCTGGGGAGCAGTTCTTC. This translates into CASKTGAGEQFF.

The chain recombines TRBV28 with TRBJ1-2; D may be TRBD1 (5 bases). CDR1 and CDR2 (germline): MDHEN, SYDVKM. Between the trimmed V and J ends, which lost 6 bases and 8 bases, there was a span of 13 bases. This CDR3 is built from 12 residues. For the CDR3, the DNA is TGTGCCAGCAGGTCGATTCGGGACGGCTACACCTTC. Residues: CASRSIRDGYTF.